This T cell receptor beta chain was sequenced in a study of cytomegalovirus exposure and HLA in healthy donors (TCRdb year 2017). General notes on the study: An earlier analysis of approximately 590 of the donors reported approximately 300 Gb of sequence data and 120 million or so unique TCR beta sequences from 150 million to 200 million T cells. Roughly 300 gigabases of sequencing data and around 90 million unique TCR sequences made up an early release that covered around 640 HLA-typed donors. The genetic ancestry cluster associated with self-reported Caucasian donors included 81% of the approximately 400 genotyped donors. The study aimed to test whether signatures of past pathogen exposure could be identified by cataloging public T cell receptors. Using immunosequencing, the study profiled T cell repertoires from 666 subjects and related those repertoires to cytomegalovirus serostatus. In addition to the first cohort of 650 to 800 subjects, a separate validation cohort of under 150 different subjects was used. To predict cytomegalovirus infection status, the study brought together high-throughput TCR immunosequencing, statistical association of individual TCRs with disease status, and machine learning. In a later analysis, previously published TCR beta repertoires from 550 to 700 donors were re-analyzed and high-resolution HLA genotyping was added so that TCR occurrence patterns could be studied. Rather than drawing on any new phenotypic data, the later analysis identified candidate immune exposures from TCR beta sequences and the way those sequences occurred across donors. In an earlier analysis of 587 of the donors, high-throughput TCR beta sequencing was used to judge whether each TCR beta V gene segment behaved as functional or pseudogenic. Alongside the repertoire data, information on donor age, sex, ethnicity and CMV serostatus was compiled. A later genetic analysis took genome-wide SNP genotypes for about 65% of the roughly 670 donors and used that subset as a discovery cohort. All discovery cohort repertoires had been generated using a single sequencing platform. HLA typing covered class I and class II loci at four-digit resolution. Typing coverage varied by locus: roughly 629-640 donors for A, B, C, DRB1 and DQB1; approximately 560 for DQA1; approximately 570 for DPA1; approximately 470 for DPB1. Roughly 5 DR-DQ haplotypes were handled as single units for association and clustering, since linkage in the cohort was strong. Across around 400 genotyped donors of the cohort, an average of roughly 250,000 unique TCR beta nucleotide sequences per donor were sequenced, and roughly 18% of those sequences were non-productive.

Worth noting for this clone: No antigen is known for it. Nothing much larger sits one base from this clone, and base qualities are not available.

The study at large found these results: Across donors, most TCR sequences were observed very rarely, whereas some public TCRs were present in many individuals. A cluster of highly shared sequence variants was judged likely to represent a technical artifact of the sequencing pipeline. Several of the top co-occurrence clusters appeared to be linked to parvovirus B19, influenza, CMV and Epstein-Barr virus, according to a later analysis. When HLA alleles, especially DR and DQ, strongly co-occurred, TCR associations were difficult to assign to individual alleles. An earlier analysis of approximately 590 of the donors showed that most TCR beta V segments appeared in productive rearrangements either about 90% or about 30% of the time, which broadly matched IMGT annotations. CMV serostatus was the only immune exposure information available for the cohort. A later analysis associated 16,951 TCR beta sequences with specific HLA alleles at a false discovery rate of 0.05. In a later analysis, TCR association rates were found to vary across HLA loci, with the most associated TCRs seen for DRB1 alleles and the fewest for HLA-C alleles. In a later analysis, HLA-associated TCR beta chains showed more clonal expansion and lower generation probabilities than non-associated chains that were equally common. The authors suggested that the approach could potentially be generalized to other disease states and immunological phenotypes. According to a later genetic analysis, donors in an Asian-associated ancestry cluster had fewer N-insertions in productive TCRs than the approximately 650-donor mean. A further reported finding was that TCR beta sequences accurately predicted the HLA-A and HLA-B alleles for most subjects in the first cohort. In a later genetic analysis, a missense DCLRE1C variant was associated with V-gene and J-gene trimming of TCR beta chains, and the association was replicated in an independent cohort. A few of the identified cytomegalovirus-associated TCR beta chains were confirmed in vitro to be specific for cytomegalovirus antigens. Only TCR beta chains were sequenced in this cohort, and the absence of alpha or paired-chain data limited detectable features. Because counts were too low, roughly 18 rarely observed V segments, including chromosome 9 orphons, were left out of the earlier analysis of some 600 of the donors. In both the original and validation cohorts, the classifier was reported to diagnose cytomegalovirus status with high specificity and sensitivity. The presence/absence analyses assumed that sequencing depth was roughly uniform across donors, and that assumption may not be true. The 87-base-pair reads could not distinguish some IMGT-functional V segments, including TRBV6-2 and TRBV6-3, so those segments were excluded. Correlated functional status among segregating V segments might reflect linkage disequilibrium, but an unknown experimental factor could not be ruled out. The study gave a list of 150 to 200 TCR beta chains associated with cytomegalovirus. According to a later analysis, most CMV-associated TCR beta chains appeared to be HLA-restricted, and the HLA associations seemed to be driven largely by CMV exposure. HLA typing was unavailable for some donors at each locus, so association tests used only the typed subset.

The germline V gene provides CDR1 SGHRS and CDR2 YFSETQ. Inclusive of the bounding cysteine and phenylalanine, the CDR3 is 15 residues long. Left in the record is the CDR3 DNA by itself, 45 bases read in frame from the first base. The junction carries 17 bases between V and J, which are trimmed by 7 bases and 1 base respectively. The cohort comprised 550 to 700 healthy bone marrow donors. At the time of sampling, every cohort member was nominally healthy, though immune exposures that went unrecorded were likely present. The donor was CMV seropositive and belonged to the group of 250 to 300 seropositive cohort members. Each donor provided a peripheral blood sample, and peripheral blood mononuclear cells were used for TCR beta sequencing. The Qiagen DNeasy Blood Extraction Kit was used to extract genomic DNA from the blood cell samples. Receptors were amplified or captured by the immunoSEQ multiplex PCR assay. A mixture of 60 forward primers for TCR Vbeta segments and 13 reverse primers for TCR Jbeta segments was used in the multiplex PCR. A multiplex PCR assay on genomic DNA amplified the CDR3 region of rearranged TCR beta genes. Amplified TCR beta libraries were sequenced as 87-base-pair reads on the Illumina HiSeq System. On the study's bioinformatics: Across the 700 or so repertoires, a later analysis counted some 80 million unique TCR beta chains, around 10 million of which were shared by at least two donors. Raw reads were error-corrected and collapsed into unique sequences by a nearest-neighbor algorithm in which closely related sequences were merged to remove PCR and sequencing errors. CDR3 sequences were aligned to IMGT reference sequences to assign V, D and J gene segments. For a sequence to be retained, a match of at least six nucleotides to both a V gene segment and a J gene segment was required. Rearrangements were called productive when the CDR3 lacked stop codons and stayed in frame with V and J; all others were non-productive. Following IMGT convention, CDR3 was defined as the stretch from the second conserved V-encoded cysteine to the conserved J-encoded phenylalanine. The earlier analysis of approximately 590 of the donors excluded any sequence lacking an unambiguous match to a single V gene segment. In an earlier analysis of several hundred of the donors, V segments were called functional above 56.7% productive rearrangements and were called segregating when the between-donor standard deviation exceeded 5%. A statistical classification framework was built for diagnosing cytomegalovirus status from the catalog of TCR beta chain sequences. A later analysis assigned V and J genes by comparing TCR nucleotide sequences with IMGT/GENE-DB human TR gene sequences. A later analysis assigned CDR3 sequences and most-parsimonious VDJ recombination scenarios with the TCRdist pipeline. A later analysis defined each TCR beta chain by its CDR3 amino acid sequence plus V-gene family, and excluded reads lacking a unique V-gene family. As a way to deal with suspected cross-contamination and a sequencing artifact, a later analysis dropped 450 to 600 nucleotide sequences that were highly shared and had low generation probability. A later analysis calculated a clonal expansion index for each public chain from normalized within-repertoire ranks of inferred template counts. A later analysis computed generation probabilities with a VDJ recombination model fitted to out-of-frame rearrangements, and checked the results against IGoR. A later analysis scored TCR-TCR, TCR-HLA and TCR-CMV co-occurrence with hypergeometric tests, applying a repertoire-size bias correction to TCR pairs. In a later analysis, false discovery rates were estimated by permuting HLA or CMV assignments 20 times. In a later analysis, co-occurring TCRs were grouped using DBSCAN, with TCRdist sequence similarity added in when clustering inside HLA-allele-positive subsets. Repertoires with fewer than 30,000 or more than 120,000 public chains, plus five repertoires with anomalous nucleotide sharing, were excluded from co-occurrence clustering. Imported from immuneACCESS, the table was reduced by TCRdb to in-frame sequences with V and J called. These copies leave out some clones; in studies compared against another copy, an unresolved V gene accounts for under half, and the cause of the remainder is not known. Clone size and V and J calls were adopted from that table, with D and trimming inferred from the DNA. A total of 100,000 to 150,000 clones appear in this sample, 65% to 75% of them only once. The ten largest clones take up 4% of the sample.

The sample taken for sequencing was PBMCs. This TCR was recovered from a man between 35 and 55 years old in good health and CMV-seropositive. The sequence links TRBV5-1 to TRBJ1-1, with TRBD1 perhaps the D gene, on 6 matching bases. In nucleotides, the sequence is TGCGCCAGCGAGCCGGGAGGGGGAGAGAACACTGAAGCTTTCTTT. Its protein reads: CASEPGGGENTEAFF.